The entry below describes one T cell receptor (beta chain). Data came from immunoSEQ multiplex PCR; TCRdb stores just in-frame clones and leaves some out. The table records about 89,000 clones, approximately 91% of them present only once. The sample originates from a study of OX40 agonist ivuxolimab in advanced cancers. The germline V gene encodes CDR1 MNHNY and CDR2 SVGAGI (reference sequence). The CDR3 consists of 11 residues. The V gene lost 10 bases and the J gene lost 4 bases, with 9 bases spanning the gap. The sequence came from an adult with an advanced solid tumor such as melanoma, head and neck, liver or kidney cancer. The rearrangement joins TRBV6-6 to TRBJ2-3; no definite D call. The starting material was CD4+ or CD8+ T cells sorted from blood, obtained in a trial of the OX40 agonist ivuxolimab. The CDR3 DNA reads TGTGCCACCCGGTCGGCAGATACGCAGTATTTT. Protein sequence: CATRSADTQYF.